This is a list of T cell receptor beta chains from one sample in a study of blood T cell repertoires in COVID-19. Generated by immunoSEQ multiplex PCR, the TCRdb table keeps only in-frame clones and is missing some. The sample gives approximately 360,000 clones, roughly 90% of which show up once; more than 1% is in the top ten. Sequencing was performed on peripheral blood. These receptors all come from a man aged 35 to 55 with acute or convalescent COVID-19. Each CDR3 is given with its conserved first and last residue. For some rows the clone size is stated as once, few or many, or as a class when expanded; others skip it.

V gene: TRBV28
J gene: TRBJ1-5
clone size: .
CDR3 protein: CASSYPLYSNQPQHF

V gene: TRBV5-1
J gene: TRBJ2-2
clone size: .
CDR3 protein: CASKGQGPSGELFF

V gene: TRBV10-3
J gene: TRBJ2-7
clone size: once
CDR3 protein: CAIRDRTSYEQYF

V gene: TRBV7-2
J gene: TRBJ2-4
clone size: .
CDR3 protein: CASSSSAGNIQYF

V gene: TRBV3-1/TRBV3-2
J gene: TRBJ2-5
clone size: .
CDR3 protein: CASRAGQETQYF

V gene: TRBV6-6
J gene: TRBJ2-5
clone size: .
CDR3 protein: CASSLQETQYF

V gene: TRBV5-5
J gene: TRBJ1-4
clone size: .
CDR3 protein: CASSLSGGEKLFF

V gene: TRBV4-1
J gene: TRBJ1-5
clone size: few
CDR3 protein: CASSQRTEYVNQPQHF

V gene: TRBV29-1
J gene: TRBJ1-2
clone size: .
CDR3 protein: CSAPLAGYSGYTF

V gene: TRBV13
J gene: TRBJ1-2
clone size: .
CDR3 protein: CASSVLNYGYTF

V gene: TRBV30
J gene: TRBJ1-3
clone size: .
CDR3 protein: CAWSVENSSGNTIYF

V gene: TRBV7-9
J gene: TRBJ1-2
clone size: .
CDR3 protein: CASSRRDAGNYGYTF